The present T cell receptor beta chain was sequenced within a study of shared clonotypes between healthy human individuals. DNA at approximately 200 ng, tens of thousands of T cell genomes, went into sorted-subset replicate PCRs. Clones were sequenced by immunoSEQ multiplex PCR, and TCRdb holds only the in-frame ones, with some missing. Of 600,000 to 750,000 clones listed, around 90% are singletons. CDR1 is MDHEN and CDR2 is SYDVKM in the germline V gene. The CDR3 loop spans 13 amino acids. V was clipped by 7 bases and J by 1 base, with 11 bases between them. This TCR came from a man between 18 and 35 years old in good health. Some clones in this sample may be carry-over from other donors' samples. What was sequenced was memory CD8+ T cells from PBMCs. The subset here: CD45RO+ cells pooled with CCR7-negative TemRA cells. This chain uses TRBV28 with TRBJ2-7; D possibly corresponds to TRBD1 (6 bases). The CDR3 here is CASTPGHSYEQYF. The DNA for the CDR3 is TGTGCCAGCACCCCGGGACATTCCTACGAGCAGTACTTC.